This T cell receptor (beta chain) is from a study of blood T cell repertoires in COVID-19. Study information: Both acute and convalescent COVID-19 samples were obtained from the United States, Italy and Spain.

This CDR3 is 16 amino acids long. Trimming shortened V by 5 bases and J by 2 bases, and 19 bases separated the two germline ends. Germline CDR1 LNHDA, CDR2 SQIVND (reference sequence). Per the authors' pipeline: Reference gene primers were amplified, and this amplification served to estimate nucleated cell counts. Data came from immunoSEQ multiplex PCR; TCRdb stores just in-frame clones and leaves some out. V and J calls and clone size follow that table, whereas D and trimming were derived from the DNA. The table lists 120,000 or so clones, around nine tenths of them singletons, with around 3.2% in the top ten.

This receptor was taken from a woman aged 50 to 60 with acute or convalescent COVID-19. V usage is TRBV19 and J usage is TRBJ2-7, with D tentatively TRBD2 (5 bases). The specimen sequenced was peripheral blood. The CDR3 region has the DNA TGTGCCAGTAGTGAGGCAGCAGGAATCGGGACCTACGAGCAGTACTTC. It yields the protein CASSEAAGIGTYEQYF.